The 31 T cell receptor beta chains given below trace back to one sample, sequenced in a study of blood T cell repertoires in COVID-19 (dated by TCRdb to between 2020 and 2021). The library was prepared using the immunoSEQ multiplex PCR assay. As stored in TCRdb, this immuneACCESS dataset retains in-frame rearrangements with V and J assigned. A fraction of the clones does not appear; measured against another copy, unresolved V genes explain less than half of the discrepancy, and the remainder lacks a known reason. The sample records roughly 150,000 clones, approximately 89% of which are singletons. The ten biggest clones cover around 26% of the sample. Source material: peripheral blood. These receptor sequences come from a human donor in a cohort sampled during active COVID-19.

This clone occurred once. The chain uses TRBV11-2 and TRBJ2-7, with a possible D match to TRBD1 (5 bases). Looked up from germline, CDR1 is SGHAT and CDR2 is FQNNGV. CDR3 length: 16 residues. V was cut by 5 bases and J by 3 bases, with 20 bases left in between. CDR3 in DNA: TGTGCCAGCAGCCACTTTAGGGGAAAACAACGCTACGAGCAGTACTTC. As protein: CASSHFRGKQRYEQYF.

The chain has TRBV7-2 and TRBJ1-3; possibly TRBD1 for D (6 bases). Germline V gene lookup returns CDR1 SGHTA and CDR2 FQGNSA. This CDR3 spans 17 amino acids. Trimming took 4 bases from V and 2 from J, leaving 18 bases between them. The CDR3 DNA is TGTGCCAGCAGCTCCCTTTTGGGGGCTGGAGCTGGAAACACCATATATTTT. It yields the protein CASSSLLGAGAGNTIYF.

The chain uses TRBV5-5 and TRBJ1-1; D gene ambiguous. The CDR3 has 13 amino acids. V lost 4 bases, J lost 0 bases, and 7 bases lay in between. From germline, CDR1 is SGHKS and CDR2 YYEKEE (reference sequence). The DNA of the CDR3 is TGTGCCAGCAGCCAAACGGTGAACACTGAAGCTTTCTTT. Protein sequence: CASSQTVNTEAFF.

This chain links TRBV21-1 with TRBJ1-1; the table names TRBD1, a call not compared with the DNA. TRBV21-1 is recorded as a pseudogene. This CDR3 is built from 14 residues. The CDR3 nucleotides are TGTGCCAGCAGCAATGCAGGGGCGCACACTGAAGCTTTCTTT. It codes for CASSNAGAHTEAFF.

This sequence joins TRBV9 and TRBJ1-1, with TRBD1 as a possible D gene (5 bases). Germline loops: CDR1 SGDLS, CDR2 YYNGEE. The CDR3 contains 12 residues. Trimming removed 0 bases at V and 11 bases at J, with 11 bases between. The CDR3, as DNA: TGTGCCAGCAGCGTAGAATTAGGGGCGGCTTTCTTT. Translated, it gives CASSVELGAAFF. Full variable domain (missing parts from reference TRBV9 and TRBJ1-1): DSGVTQTPKHLITATGQRVTLRCSPRSGDLSVYWYQQSLDQGLQFLIQYYNGEERAKGNILERFSAQQFPDLHSELNLSSLELGDSALYFCASSVELGAAFFGQGTRLTVV.

This clone has a single count. The V gene is TRBV7-6, the J gene TRBJ2-5; 8 bases align to TRBD1. V dropped 5 bases and J dropped 4; count of bases not matched to a gene: 6. This CDR3 comprises 14 residues. Germline lookup yields CDR1 SGHVS and CDR2 FNYEAQ. The CDR3 DNA follows: TGTGCCAGCAGCCTCAGGGGGCGCGGAGAGACCCAGTACTTC. It is translated as CASSLRGRGETQYF.

This rearrangement joins TRBV27 to TRBJ2-6, with 11 bases matching TRBD1. Germline CDR1 and CDR2: MNHEY and SMNVEV (reference sequence). Trimming took 6 bases from V and 4 from J; bases not matched to a gene: 5. The CDR3 length is 16 residues. The DNA of the CDR3 is TGTGCCAGCAGCCCGGACAGGGGGCTAGGGGCCAACGTCCTGACTTTC. It translates to CASSPDRGLGANVLTF. Complete variable domain (other parts from reference TRBV27 and TRBJ2-6): EAQVTQNPRYLITVTGKKLTVTCSQNMNHEYMSWYRQDPGLGLRQIYYSMNVEVTDKGDVPEGYKVSRKEKRNFPLILESPSPNQTSLYFCASSPDRGLGANVLTFGAGSRLTVL.

V usage is TRBV9 and J usage is TRBJ1-2; 9 bases map to TRBD1. Unmatched junction bases numbered 18, after V lost 0 bases and J lost 12 bases. Germline V gives CDR1 SGDLS, CDR2 YYNGEE. The CDR3 extends over 17 amino acids. CDR3 amino acids: CASSVGFTVDRGFKDTF. CDR3 nucleotides: TGTGCCAGCAGCGTAGGTTTTACGGTGGACAGGGGATTTAAGGACACCTTC.

The V and J genes are TRBV7-6 and TRBJ1-3; D uncertain. CDR1 SGHVS and CDR2 FNYEAQ come from the germline V gene. The CDR3 runs to 15 residues. Trimming took 2 bases from V and 3 from J, leaving 11 bases between them. CDR3 in DNA: TGTGCCAGCAGCTTATCCCCGGGGTTTGGAAACACCATATATTTT. It yields the protein CASSLSPGFGNTIYF.

The genes are TRBV3-1 (or the pseudogene TRBV3-2) and TRBJ1-2, with TRBD1 matching 9 bases. The CDR3 is 16 amino acids. Looked up from germline, CDR1 is LGHDT and CDR2 is YNNKEL (reference sequence). V dropped 4 bases and J dropped 7; count of bases not matched to a gene: 13. The CDR3 here is CASSLDLGDRAFGYTF. CDR3 DNA: TGTGCCAGCAGCCTCGACCTCGGGGACAGGGCTTTTGGCTACACCTTC.

The chain has TRBV29-1 and TRBJ1-1; a weak D match, TRBD1 (6 bases). The CDR3 contains 13 residues. Per germline, CDR1 SQVTM and CDR2 ANQGSEA. The V end lost 4 bases, the J end lost 2 bases, and 11 bases lay between the germline ends. The CDR3 protein is CSVAQGLNTEAFF. The CDR3 DNA is TGCAGCGTTGCACAGGGATTAAACACTGAAGCTTTCTTT.

This chain connects TRBV30 to TRBJ2-7, with D perhaps TRBD1 (6 bases). The CDR3 contains 12 residues. V was trimmed by 4 bases and J by 4 bases, leaving 11 bases between them. CDR1 GTSNPN and CDR2 SVGIG come from the germline V gene (reference sequence). CDR3 protein: CAWTGQTYEQYF. CDR3 nucleotides: TGTGCCTGGACTGGACAGACATACGAGCAGTACTTC.

The chain is built from TRBV5-6 and TRBJ2-1; 10 positions agree with TRBD2. The CDR3 is 16 residues long. The V gene's germline CDR1 is SGHDT and CDR2 YYEEEE. J gave up 2 bases and V 0 bases, and 2 bases lay outside the gene matches. In DNA form, the CDR3 reads TGTGCCAGCAGCTTGGCAGGACTAGCGGCCTACAATGAGCAGTTCTTC. Protein sequence: CASSLAGLAAYNEQFF.

The rearrangement joins TRBV27 to TRBJ2-1; D is unclear. This CDR3 is 15 amino acids long. Germline V gene lookup returns CDR1 MNHEY and CDR2 SMNVEV (reference sequence). V dropped 3 bases and J dropped 7 bases, with 16 bases sitting between them. The CDR3 coding sequence is TGTGCCAGCAGTTTCGGCTTAGTACAGCTAAATGAGCAGTTCTTC. This translates into CASSFGLVQLNEQFF.

The table lists this clone with a few counts. The chain combines TRBV7-3 with TRBJ2-7, with D uncertain. Trimming shortened V by 2 bases and J by 3 bases, and 8 bases separated the two germline ends. This CDR3 is 13 amino acids long. In germline, CDR1 is SGHTA, CDR2 FQGTGA. CDR3: CASSLAASYEQYF. CDR3 DNA sequence: TGTGCCAGCAGCTTAGCAGCGAGCTACGAGCAGTACTTC.

Here the CDR3 reads CSVGRQSMNTEAFF. The CDR3 DNA is TGCAGCGTGGGAAGACAGTCAATGAACACTGAAGCTTTCTTT. The chain has TRBV29-1 and TRBJ1-1; D might be TRBD1 (5 bases). CDR3 length: 14 residues. Germline-derived CDR1 and CDR2 are SQVTM and ANQGSEA. Trimming removed 6 bases at V and 0 bases at J, with 14 bases between.

The chain carries TRBV5-4 and TRBJ1-2; the D gene is possibly TRBD1 (6 bases). With 1 base removed from V and 8 bases from J, the gap between germline ends came to 21 bases. Per germline, CDR1 SGHNT and CDR2 YYREEE (reference sequence). The CDR3 is 16 residues long. CDR3 residues: CASSLPRDKPSRGYTF. The CDR3 region has the DNA TGTGCCAGCAGCTTGCCCCGGGACAAACCCTCGAGGGGCTACACCTTC.

This chain joins TRBV18 and TRBJ2-7; 8 bases are shared with TRBD1. The length of the CDR3 is 16 residues. Germline lookup yields CDR1 KGHSH and CDR2 LQKENI. Trimming cost V 3 bases and J 6 bases; bases outside gene matches: 13. The CDR3, as DNA: TGTGCCAGCTCACCGTCGGCGGGTAGGACAGGGAGCGAGCAGTACTTC. Protein: CASSPSAGRTGSEQYF.

The J gene is TRBJ2-3, the V gene TRBV10-3, with TRBD2 matching over 8 bases. The CDR3 is made up of 18 amino acids. Germline loops: CDR1 ENHRY, CDR2 SYGVKD. V dropped 4 bases and J dropped 1; count of bases not matched to a gene: 13. The CDR3 loop is CAISAQGTTTSGTDTQYF. Written as DNA, the CDR3 is TGTGCCATCAGTGCGCAGGGGACGACGACTAGCGGCACAGATACGCAGTATTTT.

The J gene is TRBJ1-2, the V gene TRBV7-9, with D tentatively TRBD1 (5 bases). The ends were cut back, 2 bases at V and 5 bases at J, with 12 bases in the middle. CDR1 and CDR2 (germline): SEHNR, FQNEAQ (reference sequence). The CDR3 covers 14 residues. The CDR3 region is CASSLTGEGYGYTF. As DNA, the CDR3 is TGTGCCAGCAGCTTAACGGGGGAAGGATATGGCTACACCTTC.

This CDR3 reads CASSPLTSSGANVLTF. CDR3 DNA: TGTGCCAGCAGCCCGCTGACAAGTTCTGGGGCCAACGTCCTGACTTTC. The V call is TRBV5-4, the J call TRBJ2-6; D unresolved. With 4 bases removed from V and 1 base from J, the gap between germline ends came to 12 bases. CDR1 and CDR2 (germline): SGHNT, YYREEE (reference sequence). This CDR3 contains 16 residues.

As for this clone: The DNA is omitted, as the CDR3 cannot be located on it reliably, and the CDR3 follows TCRdb's listing. The chain links TRBV12-2 to TRBJ2-2; the table's D call of TRBD1 was not tested on the DNA. TRBV12-2 is listed as a pseudogene. The CDR3 region is 16 residues in length, termini included. The CDR3 here is CASRLVGTGSTGELFF.

The chain uses TRBV9 and TRBJ1-2; 7 bases align to TRBD1. The CDR3 totals 15 residues. Germline V gives CDR1 SGDLS, CDR2 YYNGEE. The V segment lost 3 bases and the J segment 1 base; nucleotides outside the gene matches: 6. In DNA form, the CDR3 reads TGTGCCAGCAGCGGGGCGGACAGGAGTAACTATGGCTACACCTTC. Amino acid sequence: CASSGADRSNYGYTF.

This rearrangement joins TRBV25-1 to TRBJ1-1, with a weak D call TRBD1 (5 bases). The CDR3 runs 11 residues. Germline lookup yields CDR1 MGHDK and CDR2 SYGVNS. Trimming left V 10 bases short and J 5 bases short, with 11 bases between. CDR3 nucleotide sequence: TGTGCCACCCAAAGGGGAACTGAAGCTTTCTTT. The encoded protein is CATQRGTEAFF.

This clone was detected a few times. At the DNA level, this CDR3 is encoded by other sequences in the same sample as well. The V call is TRBV4-1, the J call TRBJ2-2; maybe TRBD1 (5 bases). The germline V and J ends were trimmed by 1 base and 1 base, with 7 bases remaining between them. This CDR3 comprises 15 residues. The V gene's germline CDR1 is MGHRA and CDR2 YSYEKL. CDR3 region: CASSQGQGNTGELFF. The DNA of the CDR3 is TGCGCCAGCAGCCAAGGGCAGGGGAACACCGGGGAGCTGTTTTTT.

This chain links TRBV19 with TRBJ1-6; tentative D call: TRBD1 (6 bases). From germline, CDR1 is LNHDA and CDR2 SQIVND (reference sequence). The CDR3 contains 16 residues. Trimming cost V 3 bases and J 5 bases, with 14 bases left between them. The CDR3 sequence is CASSISYRANNSPLHF. For the CDR3, the DNA is TGTGCCAGTAGTATCTCCTACAGGGCTAATAATTCACCCCTCCACTTT. The whole variable domain, remainder taken from reference TRBV19 and TRBJ1-6, is DGGITQSPKYLFRKEGQNVTLSCEQNLNHDAMYWYRQDPGQGLRLIYYSQIVNDFQKGDIAEGYSVSREKKESFPLTVTSAQKNPTAFYLCASSISYRANNSPLHFGNGTRLTVT.

The chain combines TRBV7-9 with TRBJ2-7; 7 bases agree with TRBD2. Germline CDR1 and CDR2: SEHNR and FQNEAQ (reference sequence). After removal of 3 bases from V and 6 bases from J, the junction contained 11 bases not matched to a gene. This CDR3 has 15 amino acids. As DNA, the CDR3 is TGTGCCAGCAGCTTCCGGCGGGGAGGGGCGGGCGAGCAGTACTTC. It is translated as CASSFRRGGAGEQYF. Variable domain in full (rest from reference TRBV7-9 and TRBJ2-7): DTGVSQNPRHKITKRGQNVTFRCDPISEHNRLYWYRQTLGQGPEFLTYFQNEAQLEKSRLLSDRFSAERPKGSFSTLEIQRTEQGDSAMYLCASSFRRGGAGEQYFGPGTRLTVT.

The chain employs TRBV10-3 and TRBJ2-7; 14 bases are shared with TRBD2. Germline V CDR1 and CDR2: ENHRY, SYGVKD. This CDR3 has 13 residues. Losses at the gene ends were 6 bases for V and 7 bases for J; bases not matched to a gene: 2. CDR3 sequence reads: CAIRTSGGEEQYF. CDR3 nucleotides: TGTGCCATCAGGACTAGCGGGGGGGAAGAGCAGTACTTC.

The chain carries TRBV11-2 and TRBJ1-6; the match to TRBD1 covers 7 bases. The CDR3 runs to 15 residues. With 5 bases clipped from V and 6 bases from J, the junction kept 7 bases outside the gene matches. Germline V gives CDR1 SGHAT, CDR2 FQNNGV. CDR3 nucleotides: TGTGCCAGCAGCAAGACAGGGTGGAGTAATTCACCCCTCCACTTT. It is translated as CASSKTGWSNSPLHF. The entire variable domain, with the rest obtained from reference TRBV11-2 and TRBJ1-6, is as follows: EAGVAQSPRYKIIEKRQSVAFWCNPISGHATLYWYQQILGQGPKLLIQFQNNGVVDDSQLPKDRFSAERLKGVDSTLKIQPAKLEDSAVYLCASSKTGWSNSPLHFGNGTRLTVT.

The chain couples TRBV27 to TRBJ2-7, with a possible D match to TRBD1 (5 bases). Germline-derived CDR1 and CDR2 are MNHEY and SMNVEV (reference sequence). The V gene lost 6 bases and the J gene lost 3 bases, with 9 bases spanning the gap. The CDR3 has 12 amino acids. The chain's CDR3 is CASSPTGYEQYF. The CDR3 DNA sequence: TGTGCCAGCAGCCCCACAGGCTACGAGCAGTACTTC.

This chain joins TRBV7-9 and TRBJ1-1; TRBD1 might be the D (6 bases). Germline assignment: CDR1 SEHNR and CDR2 FQNEAQ (reference sequence). Trimming shortened V by 0 bases and J by 4 bases, and 9 bases separated the two germline ends. This CDR3 is built from 14 residues. The CDR3 nucleotides are TGTGCCAGCAGCTTAGCGGGGACAAGCACTGAAGCTTTCTTT. Translated: CASSLAGTSTEAFF.